The 15 T cell receptor beta chains below come from one sample, sequenced in a study of cytomegalovirus exposure and HLA in healthy donors. PCR was performed using 60 Vbeta and 13 Jbeta primers. Method: immunoSEQ multiplex PCR; TCRdb's copy keeps in-frame clones and lacks some. The data hold some 110,000 clones, with approximately 82% observed a single time. Sequences were obtained from PBMCs. These receptors originate from a man in his forties or fifties in good health and CMV-seropositive.

The chain uses TRBV7-6 and TRBJ2-7; D remains unclear. V lost 3 bases, J lost 1 base, and 7 bases lay in between. From germline, CDR1 is SGHVS and CDR2 FNYEAQ. The CDR3 covers 13 residues. The CDR3 bases are TGTGCCAGCAGCTTCGACGGGTCCTACGAGCAGTACTTC. It translates to CASSFDGSYEQYF.

This chain connects TRBV7-2 to TRBJ2-2, with TRBD2 matching 10 bases. The CDR3 totals 17 residues. Trimming removed 5 bases from V and 6 bases from J; junction bases left unmatched: 12. Germline V CDR1 and CDR2: SGHTA, FQGNSA. CDR3 region: CASSLGTSSGRPGELFF. The CDR3 DNA reads TGTGCCAGCAGCCTAGGGACCTCTAGCGGGAGACCCGGGGAGCTGTTTTTT.

The chain couples TRBV5-6 to TRBJ2-2, with TRBD2 identical over 16 bases. This CDR3 region has 18 residues. V shed 3 bases, J shed 0 bases, and the junction held 2 bases outside the gene matches. Per germline, CDR1 SGHDT and CDR2 YYEEEE. CDR3 sequence: CASSWGLAGGANTGELFF. CDR3 nucleotides: TGTGCCAGCAGCTGGGGACTAGCGGGGGGGGCGAACACCGGGGAGCTGTTTTTT.

The rearrangement uses TRBV4-2 and TRBJ1-2, with a tentative D call TRBD1 (6 bases). Trimming pared 5 bases from V and 3 bases from J, leaving 13 bases between. CDR1 and CDR2 from the germline V gene are LGHNA and YNFKEQ. CDR3 length: 14 amino acids. Written as DNA, the CDR3 is TGTGCCAGCAGCGCGGACAGCCAACACTATGGCTACACCTTC. This translates into CASSADSQHYGYTF.

CDR3: CASSRRGEDSPLHF. The CDR3 bases are TGTGCCAGCAGCCGCAGGGGAGAGGATTCACCCCTCCACTTT. V and J are TRBV6-5 and TRBJ1-6; a possible D gene is TRBD1 (6 bases). The CDR3 consists of 14 residues. Germline assignment: CDR1 MNHEY and CDR2 SVGAGI. V lost 6 bases to trimming and J lost 8 bases, with 14 bases between them.

This clone turned up a few times. The chain is built from TRBV28 and TRBJ1-1, with no clear D. Between the trimmed V and J ends, which lost 6 bases and 0 bases, there was a span of 5 bases. Germline lookup yields CDR1 MDHEN and CDR2 SYDVKM. This CDR3 region has 12 residues. The CDR3 protein is CASSGVNTEAFF. DNA for the CDR3: TGTGCCAGCAGCGGAGTGAACACTGAAGCTTTCTTT.

The gene calls are TRBV28 and TRBJ1-1; possible D gene TRBD1, 5 bases. Germline V CDR1 and CDR2: MDHEN, SYDVKM. V lost 11 bases, J lost 2 bases, and 9 bases lay in between. CDR3 length: 11 residues. The CDR3 region is CASTGNTEAFF. The CDR3 nucleotides are TGTGCCTCTACAGGTAACACTGAAGCTTTCTTT.

The CDR3 is CASTTPGGYEQFF. The CDR3 DNA reads TGTGCCAGCACCACGCCGGGGGGCTATGAGCAGTTCTTC. V usage is TRBV7-2 and J usage is TRBJ2-1, with D possibly TRBD2 on 7 matching bases. The germline V gene has CDR1 SGHTA and CDR2 FQGNSA. Between the trimmed V and J ends, which lost 7 bases and 8 bases, there was a span of 15 bases. The CDR3 contains 13 residues.

The chain combines TRBV19 with TRBJ2-6, with a tentative D call TRBD1 (6 bases). Between the trimmed V and J ends, which lost 11 bases and 0 bases, there was a span of 23 bases. This CDR3 is built from 18 residues. Germline V gene lookup returns CDR1 LNHDA and CDR2 SQIVND (reference sequence). CDR3 in amino acids: CASFSDRTKVSGANVLTF. The DNA of the CDR3 is TGTGCCTCCTTTTCCGACAGGACGAAGGTCTCTGGGGCCAACGTCCTGACTTTC.

The chain links TRBV19 to TRBJ2-5; 7 bases match TRBD2. The trim removed 6 bases at V and 3 bases at J, leaving 10 bases unmatched. Germline V gene sequence: CDR1 LNHDA, CDR2 SQIVND (reference sequence). The CDR3 sequence is 15 residues long. The CDR3: CASSGGRAAEETQYF. The DNA for the CDR3 is TGTGCCAGTAGCGGGGGGAGAGCGGCTGAAGAGACCCAGTACTTC.

This clone occurred once. The rearrangement uses TRBV6-1 and TRBJ1-5; D ambiguous. CDR1 and CDR2 from the germline V gene are MNHNS and SASEGT. V was trimmed by 4 bases and J by 6 bases, leaving 7 bases between them. The CDR3 has 12 amino acids. The CDR3 region has the DNA TGTGCCAGCAGTGCGGGGAGTCAGCCCCAGCATTTT. Translating it yields CASSAGSQPQHF.

The J gene is TRBJ1-2, the V gene TRBV5-5; TRBD1 matches 7 bases. This CDR3 region has 15 residues. The germline V gene encodes CDR1 SGHKS and CDR2 YYEKEE (reference sequence). With 4 bases clipped from V and 0 bases from J, the junction kept 6 bases outside the gene matches. The DNA of the CDR3 is TGTGCCAGCAGCAGGGGGGACAGCCCTAACTATGGCTACACCTTC. Its translation: CASSRGDSPNYGYTF.

Comments on this clone: One end of the junction fails to match germline, which may point to a read error. The V call is TRBV7-2, the J call TRBJ2-5; tentatively, D is TRBD2 (6 bases). CDR3 length: 15 amino acids. Per the germline V gene, CDR1 is SGHTA and CDR2 is FQGNSA. Written as DNA, the CDR3 is TGTGCCAGCACCTCCGGGTGGGGGACGGGAGAGGCCCAGTACTTC. Translating gives CASTSGWGTGEAQYF. Based on the CDR3 plus reference TRBV7-2 and TRBJ2-5, the full variable domain is GAGVSQSPSNKVTEKGKDVELRCDPISGHTALYWYRQSLGQGLEFLIYFQGNSAPDKSGLPSDRFSAERTGGSVSTLTIQRTQQEDSAVYLCASTSGWGTGEAQYFGPGTRLLVL.

This chain joins TRBV6-5 and TRBJ1-6; TRBD1 agrees at 8 bases. V trimming: 4 bases; J trimming: 7 bases; junction bases outside the gene matches: 6. From germline, CDR1 is MNHEY and CDR2 SVGAGI. The CDR3 covers 15 residues. CDR3 sequence reads: CASSFQGAINSPLHF. CDR3 nucleotide sequence: TGTGCCAGCAGTTTTCAGGGGGCTATCAATTCACCCCTCCACTTT.

V gene TRBV6-6 combines with J gene TRBJ2-7; no definite D call. Germline V gives CDR1 MNHNY, CDR2 SVGAGI (reference sequence). The CDR3 totals 13 residues. V lost 4 bases, J lost 0 bases, and 7 bases lay in between. CDR3 sequence reads: CASSSPGSYEQYF. For the CDR3, the DNA is TGTGCCAGCAGTTCCCCGGGCTCCTACGAGCAGTACTTC.